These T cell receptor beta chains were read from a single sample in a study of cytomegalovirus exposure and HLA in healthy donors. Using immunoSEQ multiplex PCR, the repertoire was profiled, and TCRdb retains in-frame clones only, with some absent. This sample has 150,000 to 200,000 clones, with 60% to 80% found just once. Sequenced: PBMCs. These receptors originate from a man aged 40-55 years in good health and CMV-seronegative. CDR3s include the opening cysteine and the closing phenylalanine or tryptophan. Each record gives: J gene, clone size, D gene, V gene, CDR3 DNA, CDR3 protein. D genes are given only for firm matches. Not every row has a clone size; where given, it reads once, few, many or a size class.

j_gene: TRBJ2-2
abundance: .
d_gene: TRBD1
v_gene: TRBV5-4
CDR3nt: TGTGCCAGCAGCCTAAAACCGGGACAGGGTAGGACCGGGGAGCTGTTTTTT
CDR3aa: CASSLKPGQGRTGELFF

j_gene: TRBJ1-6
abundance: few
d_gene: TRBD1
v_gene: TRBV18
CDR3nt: TGTGCCAGCTCACCCCAGACAGGGGGTAATTCACCCCTCCACTTT
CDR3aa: CASSPQTGGNSPLHF

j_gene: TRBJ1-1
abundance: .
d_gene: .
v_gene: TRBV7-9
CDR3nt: TGTGCCAGCAGCTTAGTAGGGACATCGGCTTTCTTT
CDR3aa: CASSLVGTSAFF

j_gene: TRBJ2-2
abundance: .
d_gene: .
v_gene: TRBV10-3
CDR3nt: TGTGCCATCAGTGGAGGTTTACCCGGGGAGCTGTTTTTT
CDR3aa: CAISGGLPGELFF

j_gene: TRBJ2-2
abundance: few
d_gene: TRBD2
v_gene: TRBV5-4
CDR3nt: TGTGCCAGCAGCTTGGGAGGGACTAGCGTCGGGGAGCTGTTTTTT
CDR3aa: CASSLGGTSVGELFF

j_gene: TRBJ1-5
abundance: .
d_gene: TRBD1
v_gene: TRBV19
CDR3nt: TGTGCCAGTAGTACCCAGGGGGCAGGGCAGCCCCAGCATTTT
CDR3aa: CASSTQGAGQPQHF

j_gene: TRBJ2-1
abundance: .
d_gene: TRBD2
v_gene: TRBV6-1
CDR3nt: TGTGCCAGCAGTGCGACTAGCGGTGTCGGGGGTGAGCAGTTCTTC
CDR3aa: CASSATSGVGGEQFF

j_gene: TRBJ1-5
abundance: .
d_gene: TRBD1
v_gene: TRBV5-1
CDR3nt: TGCGCCAGCAGCACCGGACAGGACATAGGTCAGCCCCAGCATTTT
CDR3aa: CASSTGQDIGQPQHF

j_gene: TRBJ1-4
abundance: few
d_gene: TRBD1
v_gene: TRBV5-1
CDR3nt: TGCGCCAGCAGCTACGACAGGGTAGGCGAAAAACTGTTTTTT
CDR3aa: CASSYDRVGEKLFF

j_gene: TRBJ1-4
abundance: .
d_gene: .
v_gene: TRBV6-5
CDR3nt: TGTGCCAGCAGTCCCGGGGGGGAATTTGAAAAACTGTTTTTT
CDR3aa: CASSPGGEFEKLFF

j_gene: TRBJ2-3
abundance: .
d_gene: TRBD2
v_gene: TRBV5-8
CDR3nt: TGTGCCAGCAGCAAATCTAGCGGGGGGACAGATACGCAGTATTTT
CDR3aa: CASSKSSGGTDTQYF

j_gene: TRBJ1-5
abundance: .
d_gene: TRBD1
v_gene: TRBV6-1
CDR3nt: TGTGCCAGCAGTGGGACAGGGGGATATCAGCCCCAGCATTTT
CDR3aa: CASSGTGGYQPQHF

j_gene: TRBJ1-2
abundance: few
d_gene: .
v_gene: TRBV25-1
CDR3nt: TGTGCCAGCACCCGATCGGGGGGATTGAACTATGGCTACACCTTC
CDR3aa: CASTRSGGLNYGYTF

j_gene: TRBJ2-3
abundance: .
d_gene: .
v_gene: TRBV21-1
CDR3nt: TGTGCCAGCAGCAACCGAACCTTGGCGGGACAGGGGGCACCCGATACGCAGTATTTT
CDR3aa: CASSNRTLAGQGAPDTQYF

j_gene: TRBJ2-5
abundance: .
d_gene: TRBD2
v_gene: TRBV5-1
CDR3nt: TGCGCCAGCAGCTTAGGGTCTAGCGGACAAGAGACCCAGTACTTC
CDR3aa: CASSLGSSGQETQYF

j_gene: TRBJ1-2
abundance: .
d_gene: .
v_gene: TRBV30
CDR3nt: TGTGCCTGGAGTGTATTGGCAGGGGCGGGCTATGGCTACACCTTC
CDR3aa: CAWSVLAGAGYGYTF

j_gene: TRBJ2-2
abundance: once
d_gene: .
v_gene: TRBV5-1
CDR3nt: TGCGCCAGCGGCACCGGGGACACCGGGGAGCTGTTTTTT
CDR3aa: CASGTGDTGELFF

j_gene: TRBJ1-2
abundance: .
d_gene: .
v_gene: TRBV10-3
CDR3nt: TGTGCCATCAGTGAGTTGGAGGATACCTACACCTTC
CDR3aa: CAISELEDTYTF

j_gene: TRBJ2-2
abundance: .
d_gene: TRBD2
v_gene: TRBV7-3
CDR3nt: TGTGCCAGCAGCTTAACTTTGGCTAGCGGGAGCACCGGGGAGCTGTTTTTT
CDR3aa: CASSLTLASGSTGELFF

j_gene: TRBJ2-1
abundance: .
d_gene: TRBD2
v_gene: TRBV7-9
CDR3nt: TGTGCCAGCAGCTCTACTAGCGGGAGTTGGAGTGAGCAGTTCTTC
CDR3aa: CASSSTSGSWSEQFF

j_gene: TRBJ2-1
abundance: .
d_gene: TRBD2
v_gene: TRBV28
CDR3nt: TGTGCCAGCAGTTTATCTCCAACCTATCTAGCGGGGGGGCCGGGGAATGAGCAGTTCTTC
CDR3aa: CASSLSPTYLAGGPGNEQFF

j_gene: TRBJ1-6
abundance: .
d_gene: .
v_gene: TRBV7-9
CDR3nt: TGTGCCAGCAGCTTAACCCAAACAGACAATTCACCCCTCCACTTT
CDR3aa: CASSLTQTDNSPLHF

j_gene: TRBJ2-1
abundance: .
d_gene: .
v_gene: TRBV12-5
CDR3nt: TGTGCTAGTGGTTTGGTAGTGGGCGGGAAGGGTGGCAATGAGCAGTTCTTC
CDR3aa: CASGLVVGGKGGNEQFF

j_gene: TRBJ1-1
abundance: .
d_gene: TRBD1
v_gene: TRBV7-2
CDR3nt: TGTGCCAGCAGCACAAGGACAGGGGGCACTGAAGCTTTCTTT
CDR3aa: CASSTRTGGTEAFF

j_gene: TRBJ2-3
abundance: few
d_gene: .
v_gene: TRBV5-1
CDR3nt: TGCGCCAGCAGAAGCGATAGCACAGATACGCAGTATTTT
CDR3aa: CASRSDSTDTQYF

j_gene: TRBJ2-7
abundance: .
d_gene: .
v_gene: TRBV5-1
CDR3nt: TGCGCCAGCAGCTCTCTTTCCCGGGACTCCCACGAGCAGTACTTC
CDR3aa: CASSSLSRDSHEQYF

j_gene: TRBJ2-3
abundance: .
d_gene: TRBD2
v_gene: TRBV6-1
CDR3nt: TGTGCCAGCAGCCCGACTAGCGGGGGTACAGATACGCAGTATTTT
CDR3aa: CASSPTSGGTDTQYF

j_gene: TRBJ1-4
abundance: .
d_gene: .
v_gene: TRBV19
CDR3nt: TGTGCCAGTAGCCTACAGGGTGGTAATGAAAAACTGTTTTTT
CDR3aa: CASSLQGGNEKLFF

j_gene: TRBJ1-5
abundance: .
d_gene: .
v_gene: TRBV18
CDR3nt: TGTGCCAGCTCACCATCGACAGGAAACAATCAGCCCCAGCATTTT
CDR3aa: CASSPSTGNNQPQHF

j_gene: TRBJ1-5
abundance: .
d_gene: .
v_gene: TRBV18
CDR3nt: TGTGCCAGCTCCCAAAACCGAGCGGAGGGCGAGCCCCAGCATTTT
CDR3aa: CASSQNRAEGEPQHF

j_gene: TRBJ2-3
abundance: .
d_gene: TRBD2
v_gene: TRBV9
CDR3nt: TGTGCCAGCAGCCGGACTAGCGGGGGGGCTTTGCGAGATACGCAGTATTTT
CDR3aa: CASSRTSGGALRDTQYF

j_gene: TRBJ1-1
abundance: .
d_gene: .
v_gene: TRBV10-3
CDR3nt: TGTGCCATCAGTGATGTTGGAGGGCTGAACACTGAAGCTTTCTTT
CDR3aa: CAISDVGGLNTEAFF

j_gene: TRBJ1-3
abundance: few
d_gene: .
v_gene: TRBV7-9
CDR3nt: TGTGCCAGCAGAACAGGGTCTGGAAACACCATATATTTT
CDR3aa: CASRTGSGNTIYF

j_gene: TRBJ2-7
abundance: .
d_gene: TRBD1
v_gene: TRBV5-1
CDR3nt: TGCGCCAGCAGCATCTCCGGGACAGGGGGCATCGAGCAGTACTTC
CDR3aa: CASSISGTGGIEQYF

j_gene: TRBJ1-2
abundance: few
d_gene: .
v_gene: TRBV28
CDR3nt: TGTGCCAGCAGGGAGGTTCAGGGGTTACGTGGCTACACCTTC
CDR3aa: CASREVQGLRGYTF

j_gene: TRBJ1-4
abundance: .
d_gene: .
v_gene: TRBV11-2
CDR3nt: TGTGCCAGCAGCTTATCGGGACGGGGGAATGAAAAACTGTTTTTT
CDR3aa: CASSLSGRGNEKLFF

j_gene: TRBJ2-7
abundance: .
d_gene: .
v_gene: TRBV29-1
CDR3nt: TGCAGCGTTGAAGATATCGAGCAGTACTTC
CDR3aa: CSVEDIEQYF

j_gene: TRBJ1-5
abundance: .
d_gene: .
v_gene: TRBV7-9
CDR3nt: TGTGCCAGCAGCCCTAGCACAGGGATAATTGGGAATCAGCCCCAGCATTTT
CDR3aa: CASSPSTGIIGNQPQHF

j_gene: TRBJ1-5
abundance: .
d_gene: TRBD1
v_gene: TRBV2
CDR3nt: TGTGCCAGCAGCGGGACAGGGTGGGGAGATCAGCCCCAGCATTTT
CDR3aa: CASSGTGWGDQPQHF

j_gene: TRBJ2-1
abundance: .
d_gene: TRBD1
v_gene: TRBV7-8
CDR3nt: TGTGCCAGCAGCTTAGTAGGGACAGCTTACAATGAGCAGTTCTTC
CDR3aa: CASSLVGTAYNEQFF

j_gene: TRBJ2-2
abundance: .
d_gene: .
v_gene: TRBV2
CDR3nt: TGTGCCAGCACTCAGCAACTAGCCGCAGGGGAGCTGTTTTTT
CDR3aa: CASTQQLAAGELFF

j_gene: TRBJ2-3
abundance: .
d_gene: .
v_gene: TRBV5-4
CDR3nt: TGTGCCAGCAGCTTGTGGAGGGGGCCGGGGGATACGCAGTATTTT
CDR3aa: CASSLWRGPGDTQYF

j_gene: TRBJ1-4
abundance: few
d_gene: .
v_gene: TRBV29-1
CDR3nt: TGCAGCGTTGGAGTTCAAAATGAAAAACTGTTTTTT
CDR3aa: CSVGVQNEKLFF

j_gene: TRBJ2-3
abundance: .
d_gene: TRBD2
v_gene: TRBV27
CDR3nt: TGTGCCAGCTCGCGGGGGAGCACAGATACGCAGTATTTT
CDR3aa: CASSRGSTDTQYF

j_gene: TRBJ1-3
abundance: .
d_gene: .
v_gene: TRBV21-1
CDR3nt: TGTGCCAGCAGCAAAGAGGTGGGACTTCACTCTGGAAACACCATATATTTT
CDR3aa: CASSKEVGLHSGNTIYF

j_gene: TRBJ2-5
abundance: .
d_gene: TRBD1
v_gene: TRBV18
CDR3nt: TGTGCCAGCTCGCTAAGACAGGGTGAGGAGACCCAGTACTTC
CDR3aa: CASSLRQGEETQYF

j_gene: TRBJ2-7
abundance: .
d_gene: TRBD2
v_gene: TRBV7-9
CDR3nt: TGTTCCAGCAGCGATACTAGCGGTGGGCAGTACTTC
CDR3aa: CSSSDTSGGQYF

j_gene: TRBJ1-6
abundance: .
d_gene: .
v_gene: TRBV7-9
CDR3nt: TGTTCCAGCAGTCCAACTCGGGGAGACTGGAATTCACCCCTCCACTTT
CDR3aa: CSSSPTRGDWNSPLHF

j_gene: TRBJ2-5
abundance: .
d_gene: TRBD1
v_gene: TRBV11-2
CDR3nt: TGTGCCAGCAGCTACAGACCCCGGACAGGGGGCGCCGAGACCCAGTACTTC
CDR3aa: CASSYRPRTGGAETQYF

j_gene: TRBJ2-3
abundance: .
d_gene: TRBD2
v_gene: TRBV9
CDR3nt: TGTGCCAGCAGCGGCGGACTAGCGGGAGGGACAGATACGCAGTATTTT
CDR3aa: CASSGGLAGGTDTQYF

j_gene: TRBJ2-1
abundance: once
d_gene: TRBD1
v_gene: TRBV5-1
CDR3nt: TGCGCCAGCAGCTCGGACAGGAAAGCCTACAATGAGCAGTTCTTC
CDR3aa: CASSSDRKAYNEQFF